These T cell receptor beta chains were read from a single sample in a study of T-cell reconstitution after alpha-beta-depleted transplantation in children. TCRdb analysed the PCR reads with MiXCR anew, one entry per CDR3 protein. The sample carries about 980,000 distinct CDR3 sequences, 25% to 35% recorded once. Sequences were derived from PBMCs, mostly from graft donor cells, sampled 360 days after TCRalphabeta/CD19-depleted stem cell transplant. The receptors shown here come from a boy under two years old who had a stem cell transplant for SCID, so the T cells may come from the graft donor. Each CDR3 is given with its conserved first and last residue. A D gene is named only where the DNA matches it firmly. Rows give clone size only sometimes, using once, few, many, or a class for an expanded clone.

-	TRBV6-1	TRBJ2-7	few	CASSEPGWTNGYEQYF	TGTGCCAGCAGTGAACCGGGATGGACAAATGGGTACGAGCAGTACTTC
-	TRBV12-3/TRBV12-4	TRBJ2-1	-	CASNRDPSSYNEQFF	TGTGCCAGCAACCGGGACCCCAGCTCCTACAATGAGCAGTTCTTC
-	TRBV20-1	TRBJ1-1	few	CSAGGTNTEAFF	TGCAGTGCCGGGGGGACCAATACTGAAGCTTTCTTT
-	TRBV12-3/TRBV12-4	TRBJ2-3	few	CASSSPPPARADTQYF	TGTGCCAGCAGTTCCCCGCCCCCCGCGAGGGCAGATACGCAGTATTTT
-	TRBV7-8	TRBJ2-7	few	CASTPLAGGAAYEQYF	TGTGCCAGCACCCCCTTAGCTGGGGGGGCCGCCTACGAGCAGTACTTC
-	TRBV12-3/TRBV12-4	TRBJ2-7	-	CASSLETTDYEQYF	TGTGCCAGCAGTTTAGAGACGACCGACTACGAGCAGTACTTC
TRBD2	TRBV5-1	TRBJ2-2	-	CASSSARTGGGELFF	TGCGCCAGCAGCTCGGCTCGGACGGGAGGAGGGGAGCTGTTTTTT
-	TRBV7-9	TRBJ2-1	-	CASSLTTSLVYNEQFF	TGTGCCAGCAGCTTAACCACTAGTTTGGTCTACAATGAGCAGTTCTTC
TRBD2	TRBV6-2/TRBV6-3	TRBJ2-3	-	CASSYTGLAEDTQYF	TGTGCCAGCAGTTACACGGGACTAGCGGAAGATACGCAGTATTTT
-	TRBV12-3/TRBV12-4	TRBJ2-1	many	CASRLSPYNEQFF	TGTGCCAGCAGGCTTAGTCCCTACAATGAGCAGTTCTTC
-	TRBV5-5	TRBJ2-1	-	CASSLGLGAYNEQFF	TGTGCCAGCAGCTTGGGACTCGGGGCTTACAATGAGCAGTTCTTC
TRBD2	TRBV3-1	TRBJ2-1	-	CASSHLASSGRGNEQFF	TGTGCCAGCAGCCACCTGGCATCTAGCGGGAGGGGCAATGAGCAGTTCTTC
-	TRBV5-6	TRBJ1-2	-	CASSLWRVGYTF	TGTGCCAGCAGCTTGTGGAGAGTTGGCTACACCTTC
-	TRBV6-1	TRBJ2-5	few	CASSRSPAQETQYF	TGTGCCAGCAGTCGTTCCCCGGCGCAAGAGACCCAGTACTTC
-	TRBV19	TRBJ1-1	-	CASSVTGTGNTEAFF	TGTGCCAGTAGTGTAACCGGGACGGGGAACACTGAAGCTTTCTTT
-	TRBV12-3/TRBV12-4	TRBJ1-2	few	CASSSQATLNYGYTF	TGTGCCAGCAGTTCCCAAGCCACCCTGAACTATGGCTACACCTTC
TRBD1	TRBV12-3/TRBV12-4	TRBJ1-6	-	CASRADRGPLHF	TGTGCCAGCAGGGCCGACAGGGGGCCCCTCCACTTT
-	TRBV9	TRBJ2-1	-	CASSVGSGGVVSEQFF	TGTGCCAGCAGCGTAGGGTCGGGCGGGGTCGTCAGTGAGCAGTTCTTC
TRBD2	TRBV11-2	TRBJ2-2	few	CASSTTGLAGGQNTGELFF	TGTGCCAGCAGCACGACGGGACTAGCGGGGGGGCAGAACACCGGGGAGCTGTTTTTT
TRBD2	TRBV5-1	TRBJ2-2	-	CASSPFLAGGLNTGELFF	TGCGCCAGCAGCCCCTTCTTAGCGGGGGGGCTGAACACCGGGGAGCTGTTTTTT
TRBD1	TRBV5-6	TRBJ1-1	-	CASRTDRGGTEAFF	TGTGCCAGCAGAACGGACAGGGGAGGCACTGAAGCTTTCTTT
-	TRBV12-3/TRBV12-4	TRBJ1-2	-	CASSSPGELGGYTF	TGTGCCAGCAGTTCCCCCGGAGAGCTGGGGGGCTACACCTTC
-	TRBV28	TRBJ2-5	-	CASSLGRWAQYF	TGTGCCAGCAGTTTAGGTCGTTGGGCCCAGTACTTC
-	TRBV29-1	TRBJ2-1	-	CSVRDPGSSYNEQFF	TGCAGCGTCCGGGACCCGGGGTCCTCCTACAATGAGCAGTTCTTC
TRBD1	TRBV18	TRBJ2-1	once	CASSPATGWYEQFF	TGTGCCAGCTCACCAGCGACAGGGTGGTATGAGCAGTTCTTC
-	TRBV11-3	TRBJ2-1	-	CASSLWSVTSGQSSYNEQFF	TGTGCCAGCAGCTTATGGTCAGTTACCTCCGGACAGAGCTCCTACAATGAGCAGTTCTTC
-	TRBV4-3	TRBJ2-1	-	CASSQGGLRGYNERQFF	TGCGCCAGCAGCCAAGGGGGCCTGCGGGGTTACAATGAGCGGCAGTTCTTC
-	TRBV5-6	TRBJ2-1	-	CASSLPSGLVLNEQFF	TGTGCCAGCAGCTTGCCGAGCGGACTGGTACTCAATGAGCAGTTCTTC
-	TRBV29-1	TRBJ2-2	-	CSVWAGELFF	TGCAGCGTTTGGGCCGGGGAGCTGTTTTTT
TRBD1	TRBV7-2	TRBJ2-5	-	CASSKRDRLTETQYF	TGTGCCAGCAGCAAACGGGACAGGTTGACAGAGACCCAGTACTTC
TRBD2	TRBV11-2	TRBJ2-3	many	CASRAGLAGATDTQYF	TGTGCCAGCAGGGCGGGACTAGCGGGGGCTACAGATACGCAGTATTTT
TRBD2	TRBV4-1	TRBJ2-7	few	CASSQVGGGPEQYF	TGCGCCAGCAGCCAAGTCGGGGGGGGCCCCGAGCAGTACTTC
TRBD2	TRBV5-1	TRBJ2-7	-	CASSSPHGTSGEQQYF	TGCGCCAGCAGCTCCCCCCACGGGACTAGCGGGGAGCAGCAGTACTTC
TRBD1	TRBV29-1	TRBJ1-2	-	CSVRGTGANYGYTF	TGCAGCGTTAGGGGGACAGGGGCCAACTATGGCTACACCTTC
-	TRBV28	TRBJ1-1	few	CASRTGFGEAFF	TGTGCCAGCAGGACAGGCTTCGGTGAAGCTTTCTTT
-	TRBV4-3	TRBJ2-2	-	CASSQDAGQSNTGELFF	TGCGCCAGCAGCCAAGATGCGGGACAGTCGAACACCGGGGAGCTGTTTTTT
TRBD1	TRBV28	TRBJ2-1	many	CASSWGQGAYNEQFF	TGTGCCAGCAGCTGGGGACAGGGGGCCTACAATGAGCAGTTCTTC
TRBD1	TRBV20-1	TRBJ1-1	few	CSARRAGGLNTEAFF	TGCAGTGCTAGAAGGGCAGGGGGCCTGAACACTGAAGCTTTCTTT
TRBD2	TRBV9	TRBJ2-5	-	CASSVAGIGGAGETQYF	TGTGCCAGCAGCGTAGCTGGGATCGGGGGGGCCGGGGAGACCCAGTACTTC
-	TRBV25-1	TRBJ2-2	-	CASSDWGPRGGELFF	TGTGCCAGCAGCGATTGGGGTCCTCGAGGCGGGGAGCTGTTTTTT
-	TRBV7-9	TRBJ2-1	-	CASSFPGQQFF	TGTGCCAGCAGCTTCCCGGGACAGCAGTTCTTC
TRBD2	TRBV7-2	TRBJ2-1	few	CASSSRTSGGAVDEQFF	TGTGCCAGCAGCTCCCGGACTAGCGGGGGGGCCGTAGATGAGCAGTTCTTC
-	TRBV7-9	TRBJ1-6	few	CASGGVNSPLHF	TGTGCCAGCGGCGGGGTTAATTCACCCCTCCACTTT
TRBD1	TRBV20-1	TRBJ2-5	-	CSATRTGGGETQYF	TGCAGTGCTACTAGGACAGGGGGCGGGGAGACCCAGTACTTC
TRBD1	TRBV4-1	TRBJ1-6	few	CASSQAQGLVNSPLHF	TGCGCCAGCAGCCAGGCACAGGGGCTGGTGAATTCACCCCTCCACTTT
TRBD2	TRBV6-5	TRBJ2-1	few	CASSSRGGRNEQFF	TGTGCCAGCAGTTCCCGGGGGGGCCGGAATGAGCAGTTCTTC
TRBD1	TRBV7-3	TRBJ2-2	-	CASSLRSRTGKTGELFF	TGTGCCAGCAGCTTACGGTCGCGGACAGGGAAAACCGGGGAGCTGTTTTTT
-	TRBV5-1	TRBJ2-1	few	CASSRKTVYSYNEQFF	TGCGCCAGCAGTAGGAAGACGGTATACTCCTACAATGAGCAGTTCTTC
-	TRBV5-5	TRBJ1-6	-	CASSWTETANSPLHF	TGTGCCAGCAGCTGGACAGAGACAGCAAATTCACCCCTCCACTTT
-	TRBV11-1	TRBJ2-1	few	CASSQIQGGEQFF	TGTGCCAGCAGCCAAATCCAGGGTGGCGAGCAGTTCTTC
-	TRBV11-2	TRBJ2-7	-	CVSSSIYEQYF	TGTGTCAGCAGCTCGATTTACGAGCAGTACTTC
TRBD2	TRBV5-5	TRBJ2-1	once	CASSLALGTSGYNEQFF	TGTGCCAGCAGCTTGGCCTTAGGGACTAGCGGCTACAATGAGCAGTTCTTC
-	TRBV5-6	TRBJ2-7	few	CASSNSEGKGSFYEQYF	TGTGCCAGCAGTAACTCGGAGGGTAAGGGATCTTTTTACGAGCAGTACTTC
-	TRBV5-6	TRBJ2-1	-	CASRVPGGSYNEQFF	TGTGCCAGCAGGGTGCCCGGTGGCTCCTACAATGAGCAGTTCTTC
TRBD1	TRBV29-1	TRBJ2-3	few	CSVEDGGTGLPDTQYF	TGCAGCGTTGAAGATGGGGGGACAGGGTTGCCAGATACGCAGTATTTT